The 12 T cell receptor beta chains below all came from one sample that was sequenced in a study of spatial heterogeneity in lung cancer. Time point: sample taken at primary tumor resection. TCRs were sequenced from unsorted whole RNA of tumor, nontumor lung or PBMC. MiXCR was run by TCRdb on the 5' RACE reads, yielding one entry per CDR3 protein. Of about 12,000 distinct CDR3 sequences in the sample, roughly 6.4% are singletons; the top ten hold about 9.3%. The specimen was normal lung tissue next to the tumor, collected at surgery. The receptors were gathered from a male donor with early-stage non-small cell lung cancer.

This clonotype was seen only a few times. This beta chain is a stray read from a library made for alpha chains; its abundance is not meaningful. The V gene is TRBV7-8, the J gene TRBJ2-3; D is unresolved. V lost 5 bases, J lost 3 bases, and 9 bases lay in between. Germline CDR1 is SGHVS and CDR2 is FQNEAQ. The CDR3 is 13 residues long. The CDR3 spells CASSRLTTDTQYF. As DNA, the CDR3 is TGTGCCAGCAGCCGACTGACTACAGATACGCAGTATTTT.

Many counts were recorded for this clonotype. This beta chain came through as a stray read in a library set up for alpha chains, and its size says little. The chain carries TRBV19 and TRBJ1-2, with 8 bases fitting TRBD1. This CDR3 region has 13 residues. After removal of 5 bases from V and 8 bases from J, the junction contained 7 bases not matched to a gene. CDR1 LNHDA and CDR2 SQIVND come from the germline V gene (reference sequence). The CDR3 protein is CASSLTTGEGYTF. The CDR3 nucleotides read TGTGCCAGTAGTTTAACGACAGGGGAGGGCTACACCTTC.

This clonotype was recorded a few times. In a library made to pick up alpha chains, this beta chain is a stray read with a size that means little. This rearrangement joins TRBV12-3 or TRBV12-4 to TRBJ1-2, with D possibly being TRBD1 (5 bases). There are 14 residues in the CDR3. V lost 4 bases, J lost 8 bases, and 17 bases lay in between. The CDR3 nucleotides read TGTGCCAGCAGTTCGACAGTGGACCCTATGGGCTACACCTTC. It yields the protein CASSSTVDPMGYTF.

In its sample, this clonotype ranks as medium-sized. A library made for alpha chains picked up this beta chain off target, so its size means little. The chain carries TRBV6-5 and TRBJ1-6; no clear D gene. Germline V gives CDR1 MNHEY, CDR2 SVGAGI. V lost 2 bases and J lost 1, with 6 bases in between. This CDR3 comprises 15 residues. CDR3 region: CASSYDGSYNSPLHF. DNA of the CDR3: TGTGCCAGCAGTTACGACGGGTCCTATAATTCACCCCTCCACTTT.

This clonotype showed up many times. In a library made to pick up alpha chains, this beta chain is a stray read with a size that means little. The V and J genes are TRBV12-3 or TRBV12-4 and TRBJ2-5; D is ambiguous. This CDR3 spans 13 amino acids. V lost 5 bases to trimming and J lost 7 bases, with 14 bases between them. The DNA for the CDR3 is TGTGCCAGCAGTCCTACGGGCGGTGTGACCCAGTACTTC. Encoded protein: CASSPTGGVTQYF.

This clonotype was seen many times. As an off-target read in a library built for alpha chains, this beta chain has a frequency of little significance. The rearrangement joins TRBV12-3 or TRBV12-4 to TRBJ2-2; D possibly corresponds to TRBD2 (6 bases). The CDR3 is made up of 16 amino acids. V gave up 0 bases and J gave up 3 bases, with 11 bases separating them. CDR3 in amino acids: CASSLADGGDTGELFF. The CDR3 DNA reads as TGTGCCAGCAGTTTAGCGGACGGGGGAGACACCGGGGAGCTGTTTTTT.

Ten or more counts support this clonotype. The library was prepared for alpha chains; this beta chain is a stray read, so its frequency means little. The chain is built from TRBV12-3 or TRBV12-4 and TRBJ2-7; D possibly corresponds to TRBD2 (6 bases). The CDR3 has 14 residues. The V gene lost 7 bases and the J gene lost 4 bases, with 17 bases spanning the gap. Here the CDR3 DNA reads TGTGCCAGCACTTCCCGTGGGACTGCTTACGAGCAGTACTTC. Translation: CASTSRGTAYEQYF.

This clonotype has ten or more counts. A library prepared for alpha chains yielded this beta chain as an off-target read; its size is of little meaning. V and J are TRBV24-1 and TRBJ1-1; TRBD1 matches at 10 bases. Trimming took 3 bases from V and 4 from J; bases not matched to a gene: 4. The CDR3 loop spans 15 amino acids. CDR1 is KGHDR and CDR2 is SFDVKD in the germline V gene. CDR3 in amino acids: CATSDGTGESTEAFF. In DNA, the CDR3 is TGTGCCACCAGTGATGGGACAGGGGAGAGCACTGAAGCTTTCTTT.

This clonotype was seen at least ten times. This beta chain is a stray sequence in a library constructed for alpha chains; its clone size is not meaningful. The chain has TRBV11-2 and TRBJ2-3; unclear D gene. Trimming took off 2 bases at V and 6 bases at J, with 15 bases between the two ends. Germline CDR1 and CDR2: SGHAT and FQNNGV. This CDR3 has 15 residues. Here the CDR3 reads CASSLQLSLGDTQYF. In DNA form, the CDR3 reads TGTGCCAGCAGCTTACAATTATCGCTGGGGGATACGCAGTATTTT.

Within the sample, this clonotype is medium-sized. This beta chain is an off-target read within a library intended for alpha chains, so its frequency means little. The rearrangement joins TRBV29-1 to TRBJ2-7; D unresolved. Germline CDR1 is SQVTM and CDR2 is ANQGSEA. Trimming removed 6 bases from V and 0 bases from J, with 9 bases in between. This CDR3 has 12 residues. CDR3 in amino acids: CSVRLSSYEQYF. CDR3 sequence (DNA): TGCAGCGTACGACTGAGCTCCTACGAGCAGTACTTC.

This clonotype is labeled medium-sized (0.01 to 0.1%). Because this beta chain is a stray read in a library intended to capture alpha chains, its abundance should not be given much weight. V usage is TRBV25-1 and J usage is TRBJ1-4; 9 positions match TRBD1. The germline gives CDR1 MGHDK, CDR2 SYGVNS. V dropped 4 bases and J dropped 8; count of bases not matched to a gene: 8. The CDR3 sequence is 15 residues long. CDR3 DNA: TGTGCCAGCAGTGCCGGACAGGGGCCGAGAGAAAAACTGTTTTTT. Translating it yields CASSAGQGPREKLFF.

This clonotype is medium-sized by share. Within a library made for alpha chains, this beta chain is off target, and its count is uninformative. This sequence joins TRBV19 and TRBJ2-2; no clear D gene. CDR1 is LNHDA and CDR2 is SQIVND in the germline V gene (reference sequence). Trimming took 7 bases from V and 0 from J, leaving 6 bases between them. The CDR3 is made up of 13 amino acids. The CDR3 here is CASTDPNTGELFF. The CDR3 bases are TGTGCCAGTACGGACCCGAACACCGGGGAGCTGTTTTTT.